This TCR beta chain was sequenced for a study of T cell responses to AZD1222 COVID-19 vaccine. A word on this clone: Its antigen is still unknown.

The data were produced by immunoSEQ multiplex PCR, yet TCRdb's version contains in-frame clones alone and is incomplete. Of fewer than 130,000 clones listed, around 95% were seen once; the top ten hold 2% to 2.5%. General observations from the study: Vaccination with two AZD1222 doses was followed by a rise in Spike-specific TCR breadth and depth. Sampling captured repertoires only after the peak T cell response. Only a handful of AZD1222 recipients tested seropositive at baseline.

The CDR3 covers 15 residues. The germline gives CDR1 SGHNT, CDR2 YENEEA. The germline V and J ends were trimmed by 2 bases and 5 bases, with 12 bases remaining between them. This specimen consisted of peripheral blood, obtained on day 0 of AZD1222 vaccination. The source of this sequence is an adult in good health. V gene TRBV11-3 combines with J gene TRBJ2-2; TRBD2 is a possible D gene (5 bases). The CDR3 loop is CASSLYGVRTGELFF. In nucleotides, the CDR3 is TGTGCCAGCAGCTTATACGGGGTGCGGACCGGGGAGCTGTTTTTT.